Given below is one TCR beta chain in context. The antigen is not known. Regarding time point: blood 2 weeks post-SBRT. As to treatment: 15 Gy SBRT to primary tumor, nephrectomy 4 weeks later. Serial blood draws occurred at baseline and 2 and 4 weeks post-SBRT. The patient's renal cell carcinoma had clear cell pathology. The data were taken from a study of radiation and T cells in renal cell carcinoma. This CDR3 spans 14 amino acids. Germline loops: CDR1 SGHVS, CDR2 FNYEAQ. V lost 5 bases and J lost 2, with 12 bases in between. Only in-frame clones appear in the TCRdb table, and some are missing; sequencing was by immunoSEQ multiplex PCR. Of some 130,000 clones detected, roughly 77% appear once; the ten largest clones hold less than 2.5%. Regarding the study as a whole: From baseline, blood top tumor clonotypes peaked at 2 weeks post-radiation. Pretreatment tumor biopsies were lacking, so baseline clonotypes are unknown.

The source material was blood, sampled from a patient whose treatment included radiotherapy and nephrectomy. The receptor was derived from a woman aged 55-69 years with renal cell carcinoma. The J gene is TRBJ2-5, the V gene TRBV7-6, with D perhaps matching TRBD1 (6 bases). The CDR3 loop is CASSPGQLQETQYF. CDR3 in DNA: TGTGCCAGCAGCCCCGGACAGCTGCAAGAGACCCAGTACTTC.